What follows is one T cell receptor (beta chain) and its context. Its antigen is unknown. The CDR3 is 17 amino acids. Germline V gene data show CDR1 as LNHDA and CDR2 as SQIVND (reference sequence). Trimming pared 6 bases from V and 2 bases from J, leaving 22 bases between. Assays were performed on 9.7 x 10^4 or so TCR templates per sample. Repertoires were generated with immunoSEQ multiplex PCR, while TCRdb's copy carries only in-frame clones and drops some. The table includes some 62,000 clones, around four fifths detected once. This specimen belongs to a study of siplizumab effects on memory and regulatory T cells. Whole-study results and caveats: Naive T cells seemed more diverse than memory cells and seemed major alloresponse contributors. The drug siplizumab significantly decreased the alloreactive sequences that could be traced to unstimulated CD4+ memory cells. Researchers did not confirm the suppressive function of proliferating Tregs from siplizumab cultures.

What was sequenced was memory CD4+ T cells sorted from blood. J is TRBJ1-1 and V is TRBV19; D ambiguous. The source is a human donor in good health. As DNA, the CDR3 is TGTGCCAGTAGCCGTCGGATCGAGGCCGCGGTCAACACTGAAGCTTTCTTT. This gives the protein CASSRRIEAAVNTEAFF.